This T cell receptor (beta chain) comes out of a study of shared T cell receptors in the human thymus. This clone was seen once. Assay used: immunoSEQ multiplex PCR; TCRdb lists only in-frame clones, some missing. The repertoire consists of approximately 660,000 clones, with roughly 90% occurring once and the leading ten covering 0.0095% to 0.012%. V was shortened by 1 base and J by 4 bases, with 12 bases between the two germline ends. The germline V gene has CDR1 SGHVS and CDR2 FQNEAQ. The CDR3 is 15 residues long. These data are also associated with another study on human thymus T cells.

Sample: thymocytes. The source is a boy in the first two years of life with a congenital heart defect. This chain joins TRBV7-8 and TRBJ2-3, with D uncertain. The CDR3 coding sequence is TGTGCCAGCAGCTTAGTAAGGCTAGTACCAGATACGCAGTATTTT. Protein sequence: CASSLVRLVPDTQYF. The whole variable domain, filled in from reference TRBV7-8 and TRBJ2-3, reads GAGVSQSPRYKVAKRGQDVALRCDPISGHVSLFWYQQALGQGPEFLTYFQNEAQLDKSGLPSDRFFAERPEGSVSTLKIQRTQQEDSAVYLCASSLVRLVPDTQYFGPGTRLTVL.